One sample yielded the 18 T cell receptor beta chains listed below, sequenced in a study of T cell changes during pregnancy in multiple sclerosis (dated by TCRdb to the late 2010s). The library was generated by the immunoSEQ multiplex PCR assay. In TCRdb, the immuneACCESS table is reduced to in-frame sequences with V and J assigned. These tables do not hold every clone; where another copy was compared, an unresolved V gene accounts for under half, and the others remain unexplained. Recorded for this sample are about 60,000 clones; about nine tenths of them occurred a single time. The top ten hold roughly 0.76% of the sample. The material sequenced was CD4+ T cells from peripheral blood mononuclear cells, taken in the first trimester of pregnancy. These receptors were obtained from a female donor with multiple sclerosis, enrolled in a pregnancy study.

This sequence joins TRBV2 and TRBJ2-3, with 12 bases fitting TRBD1. The CDR3 runs to 16 residues. The V gene end was trimmed by 5 bases and the J gene end by 3 bases; junction bases not matched to a gene: 6. Germline loops: CDR1 SNHLY, CDR2 FYNNEI. The CDR3 reads CASSLGTGGSTDTQYF. CDR3 coding DNA: TGTGCCAGCAGTTTAGGGACAGGGGGCTCGACAGATACGCAGTATTTT.

The chain recombines TRBV2 with TRBJ2-6, with D perhaps TRBD1 (6 bases). There are 17 residues in the CDR3. Per germline, CDR1 SNHLY and CDR2 FYNNEI. V lost 6 bases to trimming and J lost 1 base, with 16 bases between them. This CDR3 reads CASRGQPTLSGANVLTF. The CDR3 DNA reads TGTGCCAGCAGAGGACAGCCTACCTTATCTGGGGCCAACGTCCTGACTTTC.

This rearrangement joins TRBV2 to TRBJ1-5, with D possibly being TRBD1 (6 bases). This CDR3 is 14 amino acids long. The V gene's germline CDR1 is SNHLY and CDR2 FYNNEI. The germline V and J ends were trimmed by 6 bases and 5 bases, with 14 bases remaining between them. CDR3 protein: CASSGGGGYQPQHF. The DNA of the CDR3 is TGTGCCAGCAGCGGAGGGGGGGGTTATCAGCCCCAGCATTTT.

CDR3 residues: CASSFGAVEAFF. The CDR3 region has the DNA TGTGCCAGCAGCTTTGGAGCGGTTGAAGCTTTCTTT. This rearrangement joins TRBV5-6 to TRBJ1-1; D unclear. In germline, CDR1 is SGHDT, CDR2 YYEEEE. The V end lost 2 bases, the J end lost 7 bases, and 9 bases lay between the germline ends. The CDR3 has 12 residues.

The chain employs TRBV1 and TRBJ2-7; the tabulated D call, TRBD2, remains unverified against the DNA. TRBV1 is shown as a pseudogene. The CDR3 has 15 residues. The CDR3 is CTSSPNGTQLPIQYF. CDR3 DNA: TGCACCAGCAGCCCAAACGGGACTCAATTACCAATTCAGTACTTC.

The rearrangement links TRBV5-1 to TRBJ1-1, with 9 bases identical to TRBD1. The length of the CDR3 is 15 residues. Germline values: CDR1 SGHRS, CDR2 YFSETQ. V lost 4 bases, J lost 5 bases, and 9 bases stayed unmatched. CDR3 bases: TGCGCCAGCAGCCCCCGGACAGGGGCGGATACTGAAGCTTTCTTT. Its translation: CASSPRTGADTEAFF.

The J gene is TRBJ2-2, the V gene TRBV6-5; 7 positions agree with TRBD1. V was clipped by 4 bases and J by 2 bases; unmatched bases: 4. Germline lookup yields CDR1 MNHEY and CDR2 SVGAGI. The CDR3 is 15 amino acids. CDR3 nucleotide sequence: TGTGCCAGCAGTTGGCGACAGGGAAACACCGGGGAGCTGTTTTTT. Residues: CASSWRQGNTGELFF.

The chain links TRBV6-5 to TRBJ2-2; D not resolved. V was clipped by 2 bases and J by 1 base, with 8 bases between them. From germline, CDR1 is MNHEY and CDR2 SVGAGI. The CDR3 has 15 residues. CDR3 region: CASSYAVGNTGELFF. CDR3 sequence (DNA): TGTGCCAGCAGTTACGCTGTCGGGAACACCGGGGAGCTGTTTTTT.

This clone showed up just a few times. The V call is TRBV19, the J call TRBJ1-1; D is unclear. V lost 6 bases and J lost 1, with 12 bases in between. Germline assignment: CDR1 LNHDA and CDR2 SQIVND (reference sequence). The CDR3 consists of 14 residues. The CDR3 region is CASRGRVTNTEAFF. CDR3 DNA: TGTGCCAGTAGAGGGAGGGTGACGAACACTGAAGCTTTCTTT.

V gene TRBV2 combines with J gene TRBJ2-5, with D possibly being TRBD2 (7 bases). Germline loops: CDR1 SNHLY, CDR2 FYNNEI. Trimming left V 4 bases short and J 7 bases short, with 22 bases between. The CDR3 sequence is 16 residues long. CDR3 DNA sequence: TGTGCCAGCAGTGGAGAGGGGGGGGGCCTCTGGGTGACCCAGTACTTC. Translated, it gives CASSGEGGGLWVTQYF.

The chain joins TRBV7-3 to TRBJ2-2, with D possibly TRBD1 on 5 matching bases. The CDR3 is 14 amino acids. V shed 6 bases and J shed 5 bases, with 13 bases lying between them. Germline V gene data show CDR1 as SGHTA and CDR2 as FQGTGA. The CDR3 DNA reads TGTGCCAGCAGTTTGTTCAGGGTGACCGGGGAGCTGTTTTTT. It specifies CASSLFRVTGELFF. Full variable domain (missing parts from reference TRBV7-3 and TRBJ2-2): GAGVSQTPSNKVTEKGKYVELRCDPISGHTALYWYRQSLGQGPEFLIYFQGTGAADDSGLPNDRFFAVRPEGSVSTLKIQRTERGDSAVYLCASSLFRVTGELFFGEGSRLTVL.

This sequence joins TRBV18 and TRBJ2-3; 7 bases are shared with TRBD1. The germline V gene encodes CDR1 KGHSH and CDR2 LQKENI. There are 12 residues in the CDR3. The V and J ends lost 4 bases and 7 bases, in that order; junction bases with no gene match: 2. CDR3 bases: TGTGCCAGCTCACGGGACAGTTATACGCAGTATTTT. Translation gives CASSRDSYTQYF.

The rearrangement links TRBV7-2 to TRBJ1-2; 9 nucleotides line up with TRBD1. The CDR3 length is 15 residues. V gave up 1 base and J gave up 0 bases; unmatched junction bases: 0. Germline V CDR1 and CDR2: SGHTA, FQGNSA. CDR3 bases: TGTGCCAGCAGCTTAGGACAGGGGGCTAACTATGGCTACACCTTC. It is translated as CASSLGQGANYGYTF. Filled out from reference TRBV7-2 and TRBJ1-2, the complete variable domain reads GAGVSQSPSNKVTEKGKDVELRCDPISGHTALYWYRQSLGQGLEFLIYFQGNSAPDKSGLPSDRFSAERTGGSVSTLTIQRTQQEDSAVYLCASSLGQGANYGYTFGSGTRLTVV.

This clone was seen just once. The chain uses TRBV7-7 and TRBJ1-2, with D perhaps TRBD1 (6 bases). The CDR3 runs to 14 residues. The V gene's germline CDR1 is SSHAT and CDR2 FNYEAQ (reference sequence). V lost 4 bases and J lost 7, with 16 bases in between. CDR3 coding DNA: TGTGCCAGCAGCTACAGGGTGCTCCCTAGTGGCTACACCTTC. Its protein product is CASSYRVLPSGYTF.

The table lists this clone with a few counts. This chain joins TRBV7-9 and TRBJ1-2; D gene unclear. Per the germline V gene, CDR1 is SEHNR and CDR2 is FQNEAQ (reference sequence). Deletions cut 1 base from V and 3 bases from J, with 9 bases between. This CDR3 region has 14 residues. CDR3 in DNA: TGTGCCAGCAGCTTAGTGCGGGGTTACTATGGCTACACCTTC. Its protein is CASSLVRGYYGYTF.

The chain links TRBV18 to TRBJ1-6; TRBD1 might be the D (6 bases). The CDR3 length is 17 residues. CDR1 is KGHSH, CDR2 LQKENI, per germline. Between the trimmed V and J ends, which lost 3 bases and 1 base, there was a span of 13 bases. CDR3 sequence reads: CASSPYPDRSYNSPLHF. For the CDR3, the DNA is TGTGCCAGCTCACCCTACCCGGACAGATCCTATAATTCACCCCTCCACTTT.

This chain connects TRBV4-3 to TRBJ2-1; 9 bases line up with TRBD1. The CDR3 contains 15 residues. V dropped 1 base and J dropped 4; count of bases not matched to a gene: 2. Germline assignment: CDR1 LGHNA and CDR2 YSLEER. For the CDR3, the DNA is TGCGCCAGCAGCCAAGGGGACAGGGATTACAATGAGCAGTTCTTC. It yields the protein CASSQGDRDYNEQFF.

The chain has TRBV7-6 and TRBJ2-3, with 11 bases aligning to TRBD2. The junction had 8 bases not matched to a gene; V was cut back by 4 bases and J by 5 bases. Germline V CDR1 and CDR2: SGHVS, FNYEAQ. This CDR3 has 16 amino acids. CDR3 region: CASSSLSGGGLDTQYF. The CDR3 nucleotides read TGTGCCAGCAGCTCACTTAGCGGGGGGGGCTTAGATACGCAGTATTTT.